This T cell receptor beta chain is from a study of T cell repertoires in cytomegalovirus infection. Study summary: Indications came from public TCR beta signatures; they pointed to CMV infection and to a matching HLA type. Overall study results and limits: Summed public TCR beta family frequency identified CMV carriers bearing the relevant HLA. Clonotype analysis showed dominance of the ex vivo response by HLA-C-restricted CMV-specific TCR beta clonotypes.

This clonotype occurred many times. What it recognizes is unknown. TCRdb passed the reads through MiXCR, listing each CDR3 protein once. The table shows about 240,000 distinct CDR3 sequences, with about 5.9% occurring only once. This clonotype was obtained from a human donor in good health (CMV status not recorded). Some clones in this sample may be carry-over from other donors' samples. Sequenced input: PBMCs.

CDR3 nucleotide sequence: TGTGCCAGCAGCACAAAGGGTACCTACAATGAGCAGTTCTTC. It encodes CASSTKGTYNEQFF. The gene calls are TRBV12-3 or TRBV12-4 and TRBJ2-1; D not resolved. This CDR3 is 14 amino acids long. V lost 6 bases to trimming and J lost 2 bases, with 11 bases between them.